The TCR beta chain under discussion was sequenced for a study of blood T cell repertoires in COVID-19. Overall study: Acute and convalescent COVID-19 specimens originated in the United States, Italy and Spain. PBMCs, B-cell-depleted T cells, or T cells were the source of the cDNA or gDNA that made up the material.

Study processing details: Using reference gene primer amplification, nucleated cell counts were estimated. The data were produced by immunoSEQ multiplex PCR, yet TCRdb's version contains in-frame clones alone and is incomplete. Clone size and the V and J calls come from that table; the DNA yielded D and trimming. Of around 180,000 clones listed, 88% are singletons. The TCR originated in a man in his fifties or sixties with acute or convalescent COVID-19. Specimen: peripheral blood.

The CDR3 spells CATSRDAAGGPDEQFF. As DNA, the CDR3 is TGTGCCACCAGCAGAGATGCGGCGGGGGGGCCAGATGAGCAGTTCTTC. This chain joins TRBV15 and TRBJ2-1, with 9 bases matching TRBD2. The CDR3 covers 16 residues. The J segment lost 8 bases and the V segment lost 0 bases, leaving 8 bases of the junction unmatched. Germline V gene data show CDR1 as LNHNV and CDR2 as YYDKDF (reference sequence).